Listed here are 21 T cell receptor beta chains from one sample, sequenced in a study of cytomegalovirus exposure and HLA in healthy donors. Amplification used 60 Vbeta primers and 13 Jbeta primers. Sequencing was performed with immunoSEQ multiplex PCR; in TCRdb, only in-frame clones are kept and a portion is missing. This table has 100,000 to 150,000 clones, around 78% appearing once. The sample was PBMCs. Every receptor here comes from a man aged 60 to 69 in good health and CMV-seropositive.

As concerns this clone: Other DNA sequences in the sample encode the same CDR3. The chain uses TRBV2 and TRBJ2-7; D is perhaps TRBD1 (6 bases). The germline V and J ends were trimmed by 8 bases and 7 bases, with 18 bases remaining between them. CDR3 length: 13 residues. Germline CDR1 reads SNHLY; CDR2 reads FYNNEI. This chain's CDR3 is CASVLQGPGEQYF. CDR3 sequence (DNA): TGTGCCAGCGTGTTACAGGGTCCGGGGGAGCAGTACTTC.

This chain joins TRBV28 and TRBJ1-1, with D possibly TRBD1 on 6 matching bases. Trimming took off 6 bases at V and 3 bases at J, with 11 bases between the two ends. The CDR3 is made up of 13 amino acids. The germline V gene has CDR1 MDHEN and CDR2 SYDVKM. The CDR3 sequence is CASSLTGDTEAFF. Here the CDR3 DNA reads TGTGCCAGCAGCCTGACAGGTGACACTGAAGCTTTCTTT.

The chain has TRBV20-1 and TRBJ1-6; the D gene is possibly TRBD1 (5 bases). The CDR3 contains 11 residues. Between the trimmed V and J ends, which lost 8 bases and 8 bases, there was a span of 10 bases. Germline CDR1 DFQATT, CDR2 SNEGSKA (reference sequence). For the CDR3, the DNA is TGCAGTAGGGGTGGGCATTCACCCCTCCACTTT. It encodes CSRGGHSPLHF.

This chain joins TRBV7-2 and TRBJ2-3; 9 bases are a match to TRBD2. V trimming: 5 bases; J trimming: 2 bases; junction bases outside the gene matches: 5. The CDR3 totals 15 residues. The germline CDR1 and CDR2 sequences are SGHTA and FQGNSA. The CDR3 bases are TGTGCCAGCAGCCCCACTAGCGGGCACACAGATACGCAGTATTTT. This gives the protein CASSPTSGHTDTQYF. Full variable domain (rest looked up from reference TRBV7-2 and TRBJ2-3): GAGVSQSPSNKVTEKGKDVELRCDPISGHTALYWYRQSLGQGLEFLIYFQGNSAPDKSGLPSDRFSAERTGGSVSTLTIQRTQQEDSAVYLCASSPTSGHTDTQYFGPGTRLTVL.

This clone was recorded a few times. The V call is TRBV5-1, the J call TRBJ1-1; D not resolved. Per germline, CDR1 SGHRS and CDR2 YFSETQ. The length of the CDR3 is 14 residues. V was cut by 0 bases and J by 0 bases, with 6 bases left in between. The CDR3 sequence: CASSLDPVNTEAFF. The CDR3 DNA sequence: TGCGCCAGCAGCTTGGATCCGGTGAACACTGAAGCTTTCTTT.

V usage is TRBV18 and J usage is TRBJ2-1; a possible D gene is TRBD2 (6 bases). Trimming took 0 bases from V and 13 from J, leaving 13 bases between them. CDR1 and CDR2 from the germline V gene are KGHSH and LQKENI. The CDR3 is made up of 13 amino acids. CDR3: CASSPPQRAEQFF. The CDR3 nucleotides read TGTGCCAGCTCACCACCGCAGCGGGCGGAACAGTTCTTC.

The rearrangement uses TRBV6-5 and TRBJ2-7; D call uncertain. CDR1 and CDR2 from the germline V gene are MNHEY and SVGAGI. Trimming pared 6 bases from V and 3 bases from J, leaving 9 bases between. The length of the CDR3 is 12 residues. This CDR3 is CASRRLNYEQYF. The CDR3 nucleotides read TGTGCCAGCAGGCGTCTAAACTACGAGCAGTACTTC.

This chain links TRBV6-1 with TRBJ1-2; D remains ambiguous. In germline, CDR1 is MNHNS, CDR2 SASEGT. The CDR3 has 14 amino acids. V shed 2 bases and J shed 2 bases, with 9 bases lying between them. The CDR3 region is CASSESKRNYGYTF. The DNA of the CDR3 is TGTGCCAGCAGTGAAAGTAAGAGAAACTATGGCTACACCTTC.

This chain uses TRBV19 with TRBJ2-4; a weak D match, TRBD1 (5 bases). V dropped 3 bases and J dropped 8 bases, with 14 bases sitting between them. Germline values: CDR1 LNHDA, CDR2 SQIVND (reference sequence). There are 14 residues in the CDR3. The CDR3, as DNA: TGTGCCAGTAGTATCGGCAGGGAAAAGGACATTCAGTACTTC. It yields the protein CASSIGREKDIQYF.

This rearrangement joins TRBV2 to TRBJ1-5, with D possibly being TRBD1 (5 bases). The germline V and J ends were trimmed by 8 bases and 4 bases, with 9 bases remaining between them. This CDR3 region has 12 residues. Germline CDR1 is SNHLY and CDR2 is FYNNEI. The CDR3 loop reads CASAGGNQPQHF. The CDR3 DNA is TGTGCCAGCGCCGGGGGGAATCAGCCCCAGCATTTT.

The chain is built from TRBV7-9 and TRBJ1-6; D unclear. Germline V gives CDR1 SEHNR, CDR2 FQNEAQ (reference sequence). CDR3 length equals 19 residues. V gave up 5 bases and J gave up 6 bases, with 26 bases separating them. CDR3 in amino acids: CASSREAGSLRMTNSPLHF. The CDR3 DNA reads as TGTGCCAGCAGCCGAGAGGCCGGCAGCCTTCGAATGACTAATTCACCCCTCCACTTT.

This clone was detected only once. This rearrangement joins TRBV28 to TRBJ2-7, with TRBD2 matching over 12 bases. V lost 8 bases, J lost 5 bases, and 4 bases stayed unmatched. Looked up from germline, CDR1 is MDHEN and CDR2 is SYDVKM. The CDR3 contains 13 residues. CDR3 residues: CASLAGGPDEQYF. In DNA, the CDR3 is TGTGCCAGCCTAGCGGGGGGGCCGGACGAGCAGTACTTC.

The rearrangement joins TRBV28 to TRBJ1-3, with D possibly TRBD1 on 6 matching bases. CDR3 length: 15 residues. Per the germline V gene, CDR1 is MDHEN and CDR2 is SYDVKM. The V gene lost 5 bases and the J gene lost 0 bases, with 11 bases spanning the gap. The CDR3 region is CASSLQQGSGNTIYF. CDR3 bases: TGTGCCAGCAGTCTCCAACAGGGCTCTGGAAACACCATATATTTT.

The chain recombines TRBV28 with TRBJ1-6; D unresolved. V was clipped by 2 bases and J by 5 bases, with 13 bases between them. This CDR3 region has 16 residues. Germline V gene sequence: CDR1 MDHEN, CDR2 SYDVKM. The CDR3 loop is CASSLSGSEDNSPLHF. The CDR3 DNA follows: TGTGCCAGCAGTTTAAGTGGCAGTGAAGATAATTCACCCCTCCACTTT.

The J gene is TRBJ2-7, the V gene TRBV6-1; TRBD1 aligns across 8 bases. The germline V gene encodes CDR1 MNHNS and CDR2 SASEGT. The J segment lost 1 base and the V segment lost 2 bases, leaving 10 bases of the junction unmatched. The CDR3 contains 17 residues. CDR3 bases: TGTGCCAGCAGTGAAAGGGTCTCAGGACAGGGTTCCTACGAGCAGTACTTC. This codes for CASSERVSGQGSYEQYF.

This clone turned up a few times. The CDR3 DNA is TGTGCCAGCAGTCCTAGCGGGCTCCGGGAGACCCAGTACTTC. Protein sequence: CASSPSGLRETQYF. The V and J genes are TRBV5-6 and TRBJ2-5, with TRBD2 matching over 8 bases. The CDR3 is made up of 14 amino acids. Germline V lookup: CDR1 SGHDT, CDR2 YYEEEE. V lost 5 bases and J lost 5; bases outside the gene matches: 8.

This chain connects TRBV4-1 to TRBJ1-1; D call uncertain. V lost 0 bases, J lost 1 base, and 12 bases lay in between. Germline V lookup: CDR1 MGHRA, CDR2 YSYEKL. The CDR3 spans 16 residues. The DNA for the CDR3 is TGCGCCAGCAGCCAAGAAGCGTCCAATCCGAACACTGAAGCTTTCTTT. Residues: CASSQEASNPNTEAFF.

Only one count was recorded for this clone. The rearrangement links TRBV29-1 to TRBJ1-1, with 7 bases aligning to TRBD1. This CDR3 is built from 11 residues. The junction had 4 bases not matched to a gene; V was cut back by 4 bases and J by 8 bases. Germline loops: CDR1 SQVTM, CDR2 ANQGSEA. As DNA, the CDR3 is TGCAGCGTTGCCGGGACAGCAGAAGCTTTCTTT. It translates to CSVAGTAEAFF.

In DNA, the CDR3 is TGTGCCAGCAGCCCTACAGGGGGCGATGAAAAACTGTTTTTT. Its translation is CASSPTGGDEKLFF. This chain joins TRBV6-1 and TRBJ1-4; 9 nucleotides agree with TRBD1. Per germline, CDR1 MNHNS and CDR2 SASEGT. V dropped 6 bases and J dropped 6; count of bases not matched to a gene: 5. The CDR3 consists of 14 residues.

This clone was seen only once. This chain uses TRBV30 with TRBJ2-1; 9 bases are shared with TRBD1. The germline gives CDR1 GTSNPN, CDR2 SVGIG (reference sequence). This CDR3 region has 15 residues. V shed 3 bases, J shed 9 bases, and the junction held 12 bases outside the gene matches. CDR3 in DNA: TGTGCCTGGAGCCTGGACAGGGGAGCTTCGGGTGAGCAGTTCTTC. Translated: CAWSLDRGASGEQFF.

CDR3 sequence reads: CASSQHSTGPEQYF. DNA of the CDR3: TGCGCCAGCAGCCAACATTCGACAGGCCCCGAGCAGTACTTC. The gene calls are TRBV4-1 and TRBJ2-7; TRBD1 might be the D (6 bases). Per germline, CDR1 MGHRA and CDR2 YSYEKL. This CDR3 contains 14 residues. V was pared by 2 bases and J by 6 bases, with 14 bases between.